A selection of T cell receptor beta chains follows, all from one sample in a study of cytomegalovirus exposure and HLA in healthy donors. This table comes from immunoSEQ multiplex PCR, and its TCRdb copy is limited to in-frame clones, with some not included. There are a few hundred thousand clones in the sample; about four fifths occur only once, and approximately 0.3% lies in the top ten. The specimen sequenced was PBMCs. The receptors here all came from a girl aged 2 to 10 in good health and CMV-seronegative. Each CDR3 is given with its conserved first and last residue. D genes are given only for firm matches. Clone size is not always given. Where it is, it says once, few, many or a class for expanded clones.

cdr3_aa cdr3_nt v_call clone_size d_call j_call
CASSRQETQYF TGCGCCAGCAGCCGGCAAGAGACCCAGTACTTC TRBV5-1 NA NA TRBJ2-5
CASSGSRTDSGNTIYF TGCGCCAGCAGTGGAAGTAGGACAGACTCTGGAAACACCATATATTTT TRBV10-2 NA NA TRBJ1-3
CASSLSIRGETQYF TGTGCCAGCAGTTTATCGATAAGGGGGGAGACCCAGTACTTC TRBV27 NA NA TRBJ2-5
CASTLWGGNGYTF TGTGCCAGCACCCTATGGGGGGGAAATGGCTACACCTTC TRBV2 NA NA TRBJ1-2
CASSLVGLKNYGYTF TGTGCCAGCAGCTTAGTTGGCCTCAAAAACTATGGCTACACCTTC TRBV7-9 NA NA TRBJ1-2
CAISESGQGFTEAFF TGTGCCATCAGTGAGAGTGGGCAGGGTTTTACTGAAGCTTTCTTT TRBV10-3 NA NA TRBJ1-1
CASSLPGQGANEQYF TGTGCCAGCAGCCTTCCGGGACAGGGGGCGAACGAGCAGTACTTC TRBV5-6 few TRBD1 TRBJ2-7
CASSLATSYEQYF TGTGCCAGCAGCTTAGCTACCAGCTACGAGCAGTACTTC TRBV7-8 NA NA TRBJ2-7
CASSSLFLYGYTF TGTGCCAGCAGTTCCTTATTCCTATATGGCTACACCTTC TRBV5-6 few NA TRBJ1-2
CASGTAGVPYNEQFF TGTGCCAGCGGAACGGCGGGAGTTCCCTACAATGAGCAGTTCTTC TRBV5-4 few TRBD2 TRBJ2-1
CASSAGNSYNEQFF TGTGCCAGCAGCGCCGGGAACTCCTACAATGAGCAGTTCTTC TRBV7-9 NA NA TRBJ2-1
CASSMTSGSYNEQFF TGTGCCAGTAGTATGACTAGCGGGAGCTACAATGAGCAGTTCTTC TRBV19 NA TRBD2 TRBJ2-1
CASSPPSGKRRELFF TGTGCCAGCTCACCACCGAGCGGAAAGCGCCGGGAGCTGTTTTTT TRBV18 NA NA TRBJ2-2
CASSIDYTETQYF TGTGCCAGTAGTATAGATTACACCGAGACCCAGTACTTC TRBV19 NA NA TRBJ2-5
CATSRTQVLQETQYF TGTGCCACCAGCAGAACCCAGGTGTTACAAGAGACCCAGTACTTC TRBV15 NA NA TRBJ2-5
CASSVAGGSNEQFF TGTGCCAGTAGTGTAGCGGGGGGCAGCAATGAGCAGTTCTTC TRBV19 NA TRBD2 TRBJ2-1
CASGLVPGGPQFF TGTGCTAGTGGTTTGGTACCCGGCGGGCCCCAGTTCTTC TRBV12-5 NA NA TRBJ2-1
CASSPFWTSGRWGYEQYF TGTGCCAGCAGTCCTTTCTGGACTAGCGGGAGGTGGGGCTACGAGCAGTACTTC TRBV9 few TRBD2 TRBJ2-7
CASSPGTSGYNEQFF TGTGCCAGCAGTCCCGGGACTAGCGGATACAATGAGCAGTTCTTC TRBV6-6 NA TRBD2 TRBJ2-1
CASSWMKRERSSYEQYF TGCGCCAGCAGCTGGATGAAGCGGGAGAGGAGCTCCTACGAGCAGTACTTC TRBV5-1 few TRBD2 TRBJ2-7
CASSSTGGKQPQHF TGTGCCAGCAGTTCGACAGGAGGAAAGCAGCCCCAGCATTTT TRBV28 NA NA TRBJ1-5
CASSPPDGGGQFF TGTGCCAGCTCACCCCCGGATGGGGGGGGGCAGTTCTTC TRBV18 NA TRBD2 TRBJ2-1
CASSLMGATNTEAFF TGTGCCAGCTCGCTGATGGGGGCGACGAACACTGAAGCTTTCTTT TRBV18 NA NA TRBJ1-1
CASSGIGGQAYEQYF TGCGCCAGCAGCGGCATTGGCGGACAGGCCTACGAGCAGTACTTC TRBV5-1 NA TRBD1 TRBJ2-7
CASSVSGRIGNEQFF TGTGCCAGCAGCGTATCGGGGAGAATCGGAAATGAGCAGTTCTTC TRBV9 NA NA TRBJ2-1
CASSFWEGHSGNTIYF TGCGCCAGCAGCTTCTGGGAGGGGCACTCTGGAAACACCATATATTTT TRBV5-1 NA NA TRBJ1-3
CASSPDNSYEQYF TGTGCCAGCAGTCCTGACAACTCCTACGAGCAGTACTTC TRBV27 NA NA TRBJ2-7
CASSVSSGNYNEQFF TGTGCCAGCAGTGTGTCTAGCGGGAACTACAATGAGCAGTTCTTC TRBV2 NA TRBD2 TRBJ2-1
CASSLRGGYLDEQFF TGCGCCAGCAGCTTGAGAGGGGGCTACTTGGATGAGCAGTTCTTC TRBV5-1 NA TRBD1 TRBJ2-1
CAASTVQGGYTF TGTGCCGCATCGACTGTACAGGGAGGCTACACCTTC TRBV5-4 NA NA TRBJ1-2
CSVGTSPDTQYF TGCAGCGTGGGGACAAGCCCAGATACGCAGTATTTT TRBV29-1 NA NA TRBJ2-3
CASSLGSRRQPQHF TGTGCCAGCAGTTTGGGCAGTAGGCGTCAGCCCCAGCATTTT TRBV28 few NA TRBJ1-5
CASSSDPGAQRAEAFF TGTGCCAGCAGCTCAGACCCGGGAGCGCAGAGGGCTGAAGCTTTCTTT TRBV7-3 few NA TRBJ1-1
CSVRTGDLDIQYF TGCAGCGTTCGGACAGGGGATTTGGACATTCAGTACTTC TRBV29-1 NA TRBD1 TRBJ2-4
CASSFRPNGGTEAFF TGCGCCAGCAGCTTCCGCCCCAACGGGGGGACTGAAGCTTTCTTT TRBV5-1 NA NA TRBJ1-1
CASSAEGDTEAFF TGTGCCAGCAGTGCCGAGGGGGACACTGAAGCTTTCTTT TRBV6-1 NA NA TRBJ1-1
CSAVPLVEQYF TGCAGTGCCGTCCCCCTTGTAGAGCAGTACTTC TRBV20-1 NA NA TRBJ2-7
CASSTGTGTYNEQFF TGTGCCAGCTCAACCGGGACAGGCACCTACAATGAGCAGTTCTTC TRBV18 NA TRBD1 TRBJ2-1
CAISEEGEKLFF TGTGCCATCAGTGAGGAGGGTGAAAAACTGTTTTTT TRBV10-3 NA NA TRBJ1-4
CAISESIAGGPMVEQFF TGTGCCATCAGTGAGTCGATCGCGGGAGGGCCCATGGTTGAGCAGTTCTTC TRBV10-3 NA TRBD2 TRBJ2-1
CASSSKGLYNEQFF TGTGCCAGCAGTTCTAAGGGGCTCTACAATGAGCAGTTCTTC TRBV6-4 few NA TRBJ2-1
CASSPLENEQFF TGTGCCAGCAGCCCATTAGAGAATGAGCAGTTCTTC TRBV9 once NA TRBJ2-1
CASSSVRTGIYNSPLHF TGTGCCAGCTCATCCGTACGAACAGGGATTTACAATTCACCCCTCCACTTT TRBV18 NA NA TRBJ1-6
CSTRWGRGLKKGYTF TGCAGCACCCGGTGGGGCAGGGGGCTAAAGAAGGGCTACACCTTC TRBV29-1 NA TRBD1 TRBJ1-2
CASSWGQGAQPQHF TGTGCCAGCAGCTGGGGACAGGGGGCTCAGCCCCAGCATTTT TRBV5-5 NA TRBD1 TRBJ1-5
CASSLGRGTQYF TGCGCCAGCAGCCTCGGGAGGGGTACGCAGTATTTT TRBV4-1 NA TRBD2 TRBJ2-3
CASSLDYLSEAFF TGTGCCAGCAGCTTAGACTACCTCTCTGAAGCTTTCTTT TRBV7-9 NA NA TRBJ1-1
CASSAGTSGGGDTQYF TGTGCCAGCAGCGCCGGGACTAGCGGGGGGGGAGATACGCAGTATTTT TRBV7-7 NA TRBD2 TRBJ2-3
CASSPGGATEAFF TGTGCCAGCAGCCCCGGGGGGGCCACTGAAGCTTTCTTT TRBV7-9 few NA TRBJ1-1
CASSLNRNNEKLFF TGCGCCAGCAGCTTGAACAGAAATAATGAAAAACTGTTTTTT TRBV5-1 once NA TRBJ1-4
CASSIGQGRNEQFF TGTGCCAGCAGTATCGGACAGGGTCGAAATGAGCAGTTCTTC TRBV27 NA TRBD1 TRBJ2-1
CAWSVYRGYTEAFF TGTGCCTGGAGTGTTTATCGGGGGTACACTGAAGCTTTCTTT TRBV30 NA NA TRBJ1-1
CASSLRTVSEAFF TGTGCCAGCAGCCTAAGGACAGTTTCAGAAGCTTTCTTT TRBV7-9 NA NA TRBJ1-1
CASSVGGERQPQHF TGTGCCAGCAGCGTAGGGGGGGAACGCCAGCCCCAGCATTTT TRBV9 NA NA TRBJ1-5
CASSPGGTGGLDEQYF TGTGCCAGCAGCCCCGGAGGGACAGGGGGTCTGGACGAGCAGTACTTC TRBV11-3 NA TRBD1 TRBJ2-7
CASSLVGPDTQYF TGTGCCAGCAGCTTAGTTGGGCCAGATACGCAGTATTTT TRBV11-2 NA NA TRBJ2-3
CASSHDRGRHGELFF TGTGCCAGCAGCCACGACAGGGGGCGTCACGGGGAGCTGTTTTTT TRBV7-7 NA TRBD1 TRBJ2-2